These T cell receptor beta chains were read from a single sample in a study of control samples from healthy donors and cancer patients. Method: immunoSEQ multiplex PCR; TCRdb's copy keeps in-frame clones and lacks some. Among roughly 49,000 clones listed, about 92% were seen once. The specimen sequenced was PBMCs. Receptors originate from a man younger than 40 with colorectal cancer. Both conserved end residues are part of each CDR3. A D gene is named only where the DNA matches it firmly. Clone size is shown for a subset of rows, as once, few, many or a class of expanded clone.

D gene	J gene	clone size	V gene	CDR3 length	CDR3 protein	CDR3 DNA
NA	TRBJ1-6	NA	TRBV12-3/TRBV12-4	12	CASSLDNSPLHF	TGTGCCAGCAGTTTAGACAATTCACCCCTCCACTTT
NA	TRBJ2-2	NA	TRBV4-3	12	CASSHDTGELFF	TGCGCCAGCAGCCACGACACCGGGGAGCTGTTTTTT
NA	TRBJ2-5	NA	TRBV9	13	CASSYRLGETQYF	TGTGCCAGCAGTTACAGGCTTGGGGAGACCCAGTACTTC
NA	TRBJ1-2	NA	TRBV7-2	17	CASSLDRLGSSAGGYTF	TGTGCCAGCAGCTTAGATCGGCTGGGTTCGAGCGCTGGTGGCTACACCTTC
TRBD1	TRBJ1-1	NA	TRBV5-1	16	CASSARQGGATAEAFF	TGCGCCAGCAGCGCCCGACAGGGGGGCGCAACGGCTGAAGCTTTCTTT
NA	TRBJ1-2	NA	TRBV6-4	14	CASSDSSSSYGYTF	TGTGCCAGCAGTGACTCTAGCAGTTCCTATGGCTACACCTTC
NA	TRBJ1-2	NA	TRBV10-3	13	CAIRSPRGGGYTF	TGTGCCATCAGATCCCCCCGGGGAGGAGGCTACACCTTC
TRBD1	TRBJ1-4	once	TRBV28	15	CASRPLTGGGEKLFF	TGTGCCAGCAGACCCCTGACAGGGGGAGGTGAAAAACTGTTTTTT
NA	TRBJ1-4	NA	TRBV20-1	14	CSASIYRENEKLFF	TGCAGTGCTAGTATCTACAGGGAGAATGAAAAACTGTTTTTT
TRBD1	TRBJ1-1	NA	TRBV7-8	15	CASSLKGARWTEAFF	TGTGCCAGCAGCTTAAAGGGGGCGAGATGGACTGAAGCTTTCTTT
NA	TRBJ2-5	NA	TRBV6-2/TRBV6-3	15	CASSGPGRLGETQYF	TGTGCCAGCAGTGGACCAGGACGGCTAGGGGAGACCCAGTACTTC
TRBD2	TRBJ2-7	NA	TRBV18	14	CASSPLLGGDEQYF	TGTGCCAGCTCACCCCTTTTGGGGGGGGACGAGCAGTACTTC
NA	TRBJ2-2	NA	TRBV6-5	13	CASSRILWGELFF	TGTGCCAGCAGCCGGATACTGTGGGGGGAGCTGTTTTTT
TRBD1	TRBJ2-4	NA	TRBV19	13	CASSPGQGVVQYF	TGTGCCAGTAGTCCCGGACAGGGGGTCGTTCAGTACTTC
NA	TRBJ1-1	NA	TRBV18	15	CASSPASDRIAEAFF	TGTGCCAGCTCACCGGCATCGGATAGGATCGCTGAAGCTTTCTTT
TRBD1	TRBJ1-3	NA	TRBV5-6	12	CASSPGTAPIYF	TGTGCCAGCAGCCCCGGGACAGCTCCCATATATTTT
TRBD1	TRBJ2-3	once	TRBV6-4	16	CASSGEGTGVADTQYF	TGTGCCAGCAGTGGGGAGGGGACAGGGGTCGCAGATACGCAGTATTTT
TRBD1	TRBJ2-3	NA	TRBV5-1	16	CASSFTDRTSTDTQYF	TGCGCCAGCAGCTTCACGGACAGGACGAGCACAGATACGCAGTATTTT
NA	TRBJ1-2	NA	TRBV5-4	15	CASSLMSRGDYGYTF	TGTGCCAGCAGCTTGATGTCGAGGGGGGACTATGGCTACACCTTC
NA	TRBJ1-5	NA	TRBV18	14	CASSPAGRNQPQHF	TGTGCCAGCTCACCTGCAGGTAGGAATCAGCCCCAGCATTTT
TRBD1	TRBJ1-6	NA	TRBV5-5	14	CASSQTGGVSPLHF	TGTGCCAGCAGCCAAACAGGGGGCGTTTCACCCCTCCACTTT
NA	TRBJ2-1	NA	TRBV27	17	CASSSTLGGSSYNEQFF	TGTGCCAGCAGTTCTACCCTGGGGGGCAGCTCCTACAATGAGCAGTTCTTC
TRBD2	TRBJ2-5	NA	TRBV7-2	14	CASRVAGAQETQYF	TGTGCCAGCAGGGTAGCGGGGGCCCAAGAGACCCAGTACTTC
TRBD1	TRBJ1-4	once	TRBV7-9	17	CASSKGQTSWEGEKLFF	TGTGCCAGCAGCAAGGGACAGACGAGCTGGGAAGGAGAAAAACTGTTTTTT
TRBD1	TRBJ1-3	NA	TRBV18	15	CASSPTGEAGNTIYF	TGTGCCAGCTCACCCACAGGGGAGGCTGGAAACACCATATATTTT
TRBD1	TRBJ2-7	NA	TRBV24-1	13	CAIGTGGSYEQYF	TGTGCCATAGGGACAGGGGGCAGTTACGAGCAGTACTTC
NA	TRBJ1-2	few	TRBV10-3	16	CATPLHQGGTPYGYTF	TGTGCCACCCCACTCCACCAGGGCGGTACTCCCTATGGCTACACCTTC
NA	TRBJ2-3	NA	TRBV24-1	16	CATSDPTYHGTDTQYF	TGTGCCACCAGTGACCCAACATATCACGGGACAGATACGCAGTATTTT
NA	TRBJ2-2	NA	TRBV24-1	14	CATRGARDTGELFF	TGTGCCACCAGGGGAGCGCGGGACACCGGGGAGCTGTTTTTT
NA	TRBJ2-1	NA	TRBV24-1	14	CATGTGYGAAEQFF	TGTGCCACCGGGACGGGTTATGGGGCGGCTGAGCAGTTCTTC
NA	TRBJ2-1	NA	TRBV20-1	15	CSASGDSDSYNEQFF	TGCAGTGCTAGTGGAGACAGCGATTCCTACAATGAGCAGTTCTTC
NA	TRBJ1-1	NA	TRBV7-2	13	CASSFFTNTEAFF	TGTGCCAGCAGCTTTTTTACGAACACTGAAGCTTTCTTT
NA	TRBJ2-2	NA	TRBV6-5	15	CASNGGAGWTGELFF	TGTGCCAGCAACGGTGGGGCAGGGTGGACCGGGGAGCTGTTTTTT
TRBD2	TRBJ2-3	NA	TRBV5-1	14	CASSARLAPDTQYF	TGCGCCAGCAGCGCCAGACTAGCGCCAGACACGCAGTATTTT
TRBD1	TRBJ2-3	NA	TRBV11-2	15	CASSLLWGQGKTQYF	TGTGCCAGCAGCTTATTATGGGGACAGGGAAAAACGCAGTATTTT
NA	TRBJ1-2	few	TRBV6-4	19	CASSETDASRETELYGYTF	TGTGCCAGCAGTGAAACCGACGCCTCCCGGGAGACGGAACTTTATGGCTACACCTTC
TRBD2	TRBJ2-2	NA	TRBV3-1/TRBV3-2	17	CASGWTSGVSWTGELFF	TGTGCCAGCGGTTGGACTAGCGGGGTATCATGGACCGGGGAGCTGTTTTTT
TRBD1	TRBJ1-5	NA	TRBV30	17	CAWSPRQGSSSNQPQHF	TGTGCCTGGAGTCCTAGACAGGGGTCGTCAAGCAATCAGCCCCAGCATTTT
NA	TRBJ2-1	NA	TRBV6-4	17	CASSDGVPGGPYNEQFF	TGTGCCAGCAGTGACGGTGTCCCCGGAGGACCCTACAATGAGCAGTTCTTC
NA	TRBJ1-2	NA	TRBV11-2	13	CASSLDRGNGYTF	TGTGCCAGCAGCTTAGACAGGGGTAATGGCTACACCTTC
NA	TRBJ1-2	NA	TRBV7-9	17	CASSLPPDVPFRNGYTF	TGTGCCAGCAGCTTACCTCCAGACGTCCCATTTAGGAATGGCTACACCTTC
NA	TRBJ2-5	NA	TRBV19	12	CASKAGQETQYF	TGTGCCAGTAAGGCAGGTCAAGAGACCCAGTACTTC
NA	TRBJ2-2	NA	TRBV13	17	CASSLRREQANTGELFF	TGTGCCAGCAGCTTAAGGCGAGAACAGGCGAACACCGGGGAGCTGTTTTTT
NA	TRBJ1-2	NA	TRBV4-1	16	CASSQAISGADYGYTF	TGCGCCAGCAGCCAAGCAATATCGGGGGCGGACTATGGCTACACCTTC
TRBD2	TRBJ2-7	NA	TRBV7-2	15	CASSLVLAGGFEQYF	TGTGCCAGCAGCTTAGTCCTAGCGGGGGGGTTCGAGCAGTACTTC
NA	TRBJ2-3	NA	TRBV7-6	15	CASSFLRGYTDTQYF	TGTGCCAGCAGCTTCTTAAGGGGGTACACAGATACGCAGTATTTT
NA	TRBJ1-1	NA	TRBV12-3/TRBV12-4	11	CASRSRTEAFF	TGTGCCAGCAGGAGTAGGACTGAAGCTTTCTTT
TRBD1	TRBJ1-6	NA	TRBV25-1	15	CASTRTGGIGSPLHF	TGTGCCAGCACCAGGACAGGGGGAATAGGCTCACCCCTCCACTTT
NA	TRBJ1-2	NA	TRBV18	14	CASSQARINYGYTF	TGTGCCAGCTCACAAGCAAGAATTAACTATGGCTACACCTTC
NA	TRBJ2-3	once	TRBV20-1	11	CSASGTDTQYF	TGCAGTGCTAGCGGCACAGATACGCAGTATTTT
NA	TRBJ1-2	NA	TRBV5-5	14	CASSLQGSDYGYTF	TGTGCCAGCAGCTTGCAGGGAAGCGACTATGGCTACACCTTC
NA	TRBJ2-6	once	TRBV7-2	18	CASSPKRGTGPGANVLTF	TGTGCCAGCAGCCCCAAGCGTGGAACAGGGCCTGGGGCCAACGTCCTGACTTTC
NA	TRBJ2-3	NA	TRBV29-1	13	CSVLRSDADTQYF	TGCAGCGTACTACGCTCGGACGCAGATACGCAGTATTTT
TRBD2	TRBJ2-1	NA	TRBV6-2/TRBV6-3	20	CASSYYYLDPGLAGGNEQFF	TGTGCCAGCAGTTACTATTATCTAGATCCGGGACTAGCGGGGGGCAATGAGCAGTTCTTC
NA	TRBJ2-5	NA	TRBV7-2	15	CASSLYPIIQETQYF	TGTGCCAGCAGCTTATACCCGATCATCCAAGAGACCCAGTACTTC
TRBD2	TRBJ2-3	NA	TRBV7-2	15	CASTPGWTSGGRQYF	TGTGCCAGCACCCCGGGCTGGACTAGCGGGGGGAGGCAGTATTTT
NA	TRBJ1-4	NA	TRBV7-6	16	CASSISRTATNEKLFF	TGTGCCAGCAGTATCTCGAGGACAGCAACTAATGAAAAACTGTTTTTT
NA	TRBJ2-2	NA	TRBV9	15	CASSVEPSYTGELFF	TGTGCCAGCAGCGTAGAACCGTCCTACACCGGGGAGCTGTTTTTT
NA	TRBJ1-2	NA	TRBV12-3/TRBV12-4	13	CASSLLAWAGYTF	TGTGCCAGCAGTTTGCTGGCTTGGGCAGGCTACACCTTC
NA	TRBJ1-3	NA	TRBV9	17	CASSVAEGFPSGNTIYF	TGTGCCAGCAGCGTAGCTGAGGGGTTTCCCTCTGGAAACACCATATATTTT